The clone carrying this T cell receptor beta chain appeared many times. Its antigen is not known. The source of the sample is a study of breast tumors, draining lymph nodes, adjacent tissues. Study results and limitations: The data were judged consistent with most tumor T cells coming from lymph node and expanding in tumor. Luminal-like breast cancer showed significantly higher tumor–nontumor repertoire similarity than basal-like. Tumors had less TCR diversity than lymph nodes, more than nontumor tissue. That most tumor T cells come from lymph nodes remained unproven.

The CDR3 extends over 14 amino acids. Germline assignment: CDR1 LNHDA and CDR2 SQIVND (reference sequence). V lost 5 bases and J lost 10; bases outside the gene matches: 11. One entry per CDR3 protein, called by TCRdb with MiXCR from the multiplex PCR reads. Of tens of thousands of distinct CDR3 sequences listed, about 36% are singletons. The rearrangement uses TRBV19 and TRBJ2-1, with 7 bases aligning to TRBD2. The sample taken for sequencing was breast tumor tissue. This TCR derives from a female donor with breast cancer. Some clones in this sample may be carry-over from other donors' samples. CDR3 residues: CASSSLSGTIEQFF. DNA for the CDR3: TGTGCCAGTAGTTCCCTTTCCGGGACTATAGAGCAGTTCTTC.